The present entry profiles one TCR beta chain with its context. The antigen remains unidentified. This specimen belongs to a study of T-cell reconstitution after alpha-beta-depleted transplantation in children. General study results and limits: Several patients had high TCRbeta diversity at day 60; it came from surviving recipient T cells and thymic progenitors. T-cell numbers and diversity one year post-transplant derived largely from freshly generated T cells.

Germline V gives CDR1 SGHTA, CDR2 FQGTGA. V gave up 2 bases and J gave up 0 bases, with 17 bases separating them. This CDR3 region has 17 residues. TCRbeta library construction was performed incorporating unique molecular identifiers. Each CDR3 protein gets one entry after TCRdb re-called the PCR reads with MiXCR. The sample includes about a million distinct CDR3 sequences, roughly 29% of them seen just once. The sequence derives from a boy under two years old who had a stem cell transplant for SCID, so the T cells may come from the graft donor. The material was PBMCs, mostly from graft donor cells, obtained 360 days after TCRalphabeta/CD19-depleted stem cell transplant. The chain employs TRBV7-3 and TRBJ2-7; a weak D match, TRBD1 (6 bases). The chain's CDR3 is CASSLEGPLTGSYEQYF. CDR3 nucleotide sequence: TGTGCCAGCAGCTTAGAGGGCCCTTTGACAGGCTCCTACGAGCAGTACTTC.